This T cell receptor beta chain was identified during a study of stem cell transplantation in POMP-related autoinflammatory disease. Whole-study findings and limits: In PRAID patients, the number of distinct TRB V-J gene pairings was restricted.

Libraries were prepared by immunoSEQ multiplex PCR; TCRdb keeps only in-frame clonotypes and omits some of them. The repertoire holds 68,000 or so clones, with approximately 91% as singletons. CDR1 is SGHNT and CDR2 is YENEEA in the germline V gene. This CDR3 region has 15 residues. Trimming removed 3 bases at V and 6 bases at J, with 16 bases between. This clone was counted once. Its antigen is unknown. This material consisted of CD4+ T cells from PBMCs, taken after stem cell transplantation. This sequence joins TRBV11-3 and TRBJ2-3; D is perhaps TRBD1 (6 bases). The receptor was derived from a human patient with POMP-related autoinflammation and immune dysregulation (PRAID). Some T cells may be provided by the graft donor. DNA for the CDR3: TGTGCCAGCAGCTTGACAGGCTCCCGCGGGGATACGCAGTATTTT. Residues: CASSLTGSRGDTQYF.